One T cell receptor (beta chain) is described in this entry. This clonotype was recorded at least ten times. It lacks a known antigen. No base qualities exist here, and no much larger clone lies one base off it. The label giving this sample's treatment or condition can be read as: live attenuated yellow fever vaccine strain. At each blood-draw timepoint, two biological replicates of bulk PBMCs were collected. PBMCs were isolated from peripheral blood using a standard Ficoll-Paque protocol. TriZol was used to extract RNA from bulk PBMCs, CD4 and CD8 fractions, and dextramer-positive and dextramer-negative fractions. These data are taken from a study of T cells after yellow fever vaccination (dated by TCRdb to about 2019). Regarding the research as a whole: The SMART-Seq v4 Ultra Low Input RNA kit was used to prepare libraries from fractions with low cell numbers. Blood was collected at multiple timepoints before and after primary and secondary immunization, and bulk PBMC replicates and cell subsets were isolated. Bulk TCR alpha and beta repertoires were sequenced longitudinally to track T-cell clones before and after primary and booster YFV17D yellow fever vaccination. Two healthy male donors made up the cohort, one aged 18 to 30 years and the other aged 30 to 40 years.

Overall results and qualifications from the work: The secondary T-cell response was weaker than the primary response but faster, peaking on day 5 instead of day 15. Because the study included only a couple of donors, the extent to which the findings can be generalized is limited. FACS-sorted repertoires could contain abundant contaminating clonotypes from the bulk population, so computational filtering was required. Most clones expanded after primary vaccination (around 96% of CD4 and 80% to 90% of CD8) were re-detected after the booster, suggesting that broad memory maintenance occurred. A small share of clonotypes was detected in both CD4 and CD8 compartments, with the overlap likely arising from convergent recombination.

TCR cDNA was synthesized by 5'RACE template switching, through which a universal primer site and unique molecular identifiers were introduced. Priming of cDNA synthesis was performed from both the TCR alpha and TCR beta constant segments. Library amplification involved two PCR steps, and the second step added sample barcodes and sequencing adapters. Sequencing of the libraries was done on either Illumina HiSeq 2500 (2x100 bp) or NovaSeq (2x150 bp). For the original study's pipeline: Demultiplexing of reads and collapsing into UMI consensus sequences were performed with MIGEC, and V(D)J alignment was carried out with MiXCR. Vaccine-responding clonotypes were identified with edgeR using replicate PBMC samples, with FDR below 0.01 and a log2 fold change above 5 up to day 15 being required. Bulk clonotypes were assigned CD4 or CD8 identity according to which sequenced CD4 or CD8 repertoire held them at higher abundance. Starting from the raw public reads, TCRdb applied fastp trimming at Q25, assembled clones with MiXCR and retained in-frame beta chains. All rows with the same CDR3 protein become a single entry with the most common DNA and genes. It is TCRdb's table, rather than the study itself, that gives the V and J calls and clone size. The table for this sample lists 500,000 to 650,000 distinct CDR3 sequences; around 12% of them were counted only once. The ten largest make up about 15% of the sample.

The CDR3 runs 15 amino acids, cysteine and phenylalanine included. Only CDR3 DNA remains: 45 bases, in frame from the first base. V and J lose 2 bases and 6 bases, and a span of 17 bases separates them. The germline V gene yields SGHTA for CDR1 and FQGNSA for CDR2. This sequence originates from a man aged 25-40 years who received the YFV17D yellow fever vaccine. In this chain, TRBV7-2 is recombined with TRBJ2-7; no D gene can be assigned with confidence. Source: PBMCs, taken on the day of the yellow fever booster vaccination. The CDR3 amino acid sequence is: CASSLISDASPEQYF. The DNA sequence is given as TGTGCCAGCAGCTTAATTAGTGACGCGTCCCCCGAGCAGTACTTC.